Listed here are 11 T cell receptor beta chains from one sample, sequenced in a study of human T cells and chemical hapten exposure (dated by TCRdb to the early 2020s). This specimen's time point label, interpreted: patch test 2, 6 weeks after DPC sensitization. The treatment or condition label, as the study defines it: therapeutic diphenylcyclopropenone sensitization with weekly scalp DPC. The library came from RACE. The data were produced on a NextSeq 500. Clones were called with MiXCR by TCRdb after fastp trimmed the public reads at Q25, and only in-frame beta chains were retained. Every distinct CDR3 protein forms one entry, paired with its most common genes and DNA. The sample includes some 350,000 distinct CDR3 sequences, with about 6% observed a single time. The ten largest make up 5% to 6% of the sample. Sequenced material: whole blood, taken in connection with sensitization to the hapten diphenylcyclopropenone (DPC). The receptors were sampled from a woman aged 18 to 35 with alopecia areata. Some clones in this sample may be carry-over from other donors' samples.

This chain joins TRBV3-1 and TRBJ2-5, with TRBD1 matching over 9 bases. CDR1 is LGHDT, CDR2 YNNKEL, per germline (reference sequence). The CDR3 length is 15 residues. V dropped 1 base and J dropped 4; count of bases not matched to a gene: 4. CDR3 in amino acids: CASSQGDRVRETQYF. The CDR3 bases are TGTGCCAGCAGCCAAGGGGACAGGGTACGAGAGACCCAGTACTTC.

The sample holds many counts of this clonotype. The CDR3 DNA follows: TGTGCCAGCAGTTTTACATTGAACACTGAAGCTTTCTTT. Translating gives CASSFTLNTEAFF. The chain combines TRBV12-3 or TRBV12-4 with TRBJ1-1, with no clear D. The CDR3 runs to 13 residues. V dropped 3 bases and J dropped 0 bases, with 5 bases sitting between them.

The chain employs TRBV11-2 and TRBJ2-3; 8 bases align to TRBD2. Looked up from germline, CDR1 is SGHAT and CDR2 is FQNNGV. V shed 2 bases, J shed 0 bases, and the junction held 4 bases outside the gene matches. The length of the CDR3 is 16 residues. The CDR3, as DNA: TGTGCCAGCAGCTTAATGGGCGGGGGGAGCACAGATACGCAGTATTTT. It translates to CASSLMGGGSTDTQYF.

This clonotype was detected only a few times. This chain connects TRBV27 to TRBJ2-1; TRBD1 or TRBD2 may be the D gene (6 bases each). V lost 2 bases and J 2 bases, leaving 10 bases between the germline ends. The CDR3 spans 15 residues. Germline loops: CDR1 MNHEY, CDR2 SMNVEV (reference sequence). CDR3 amino acids: CASSLLGGTYNEQFF. The CDR3 DNA is TGTGCCAGCAGTTTACTAGGGGGGACCTACAATGAGCAGTTCTTC.

The CDR3 region is CASRGTGPSTDTQYF. The CDR3 region has the DNA TGTGCCAGCAGGGGGACAGGCCCCTCCACAGATACGCAGTATTTT. The rearrangement links TRBV25-1 to TRBJ2-3, with 8 bases identical to TRBD1. V lost 6 bases and J lost 2; bases outside the gene matches: 7. CDR3 length: 15 residues. Germline V gene data show CDR1 as MGHDK and CDR2 as SYGVNS.

In the case of this clonotype: Since a much larger clone is just one base distant, this may be a read error. The V call is TRBV7-2, the J call TRBJ1-2; 8 bases match TRBD1. The CDR3 has 14 residues. The germline CDR1 and CDR2 sequences are SGHTA and FQGNSA. Unmatched junction bases numbered 2, after V lost 5 bases and J lost 0 bases. DNA of the CDR3: TGTGCCAGCAGCCGGACAGGGTCTAACTATGGCTACACCTTC. Protein: CASSRTGSNYGYTF.

This clonotype was found many times. The CDR3 DNA follows: TGTGCCAGCAGTTTAGCCTTGAGGGGAGCTTTCTTT. Encoded protein: CASSLALRGAFF. This chain links TRBV12-3 or TRBV12-4 with TRBJ1-1; D is perhaps TRBD1 (5 bases). V was clipped by 0 bases and J by 10 bases, with 9 bases between them. The CDR3 sequence is 12 residues long.

The chain recombines TRBV10-3 with TRBJ2-7; no firm D call. The CDR3 contains 14 residues. V gave up 0 bases and J gave up 2 bases, with 8 bases separating them. The V gene's germline CDR1 is ENHRY and CDR2 SYGVKD. The CDR3 DNA follows: TGTGCCATCAGTGAGTCGGCGGCCACCTACGAGCAGTACTTC. It codes for CAISESAATYEQYF.

This clonotype was picked up many times. This chain links TRBV7-9 with TRBJ1-2; 7 bases align to TRBD1. Germline V gene data show CDR1 as SEHNR and CDR2 as FQNEAQ (reference sequence). This CDR3 has 14 residues. Losses at the gene ends were 5 bases for V and 2 bases for J; bases not matched to a gene: 5. The CDR3 loop is CASSLMGQNYGYTF. The CDR3 DNA sequence: TGTGCCAGCAGCCTAATGGGACAGAACTATGGCTACACCTTC. Together with reference TRBV7-9 and TRBJ1-2, the CDR3 gives the full variable domain: DTGVSQNPRHKITKRGQNVTFRCDPISEHNRLYWYRQTLGQGPEFLTYFQNEAQLEKSRLLSDRFSAERPKGSFSTLEIQRTEQGDSAMYLCASSLMGQNYGYTFGSGTRLTVV.

A remark on this clonotype: One end of the junction does not line up with germline, which may come from a read error. The rearrangement links TRBV5-4 to TRBJ2-5, with D maybe TRBD2 (6 bases). Germline V gene sequence: CDR1 SGHNT, CDR2 YYREEE (reference sequence). CDR3 length equals 14 residues. CDR3 protein: CASSFAGTQETKYF. CDR3 in DNA: TGTGCCAGCAGCTTTGCGGGGACTCAAGAGACCAAGTACTTC.

This clonotype was counted at least ten times. The CDR3 reads CASSYSRDRGYTF. In DNA, the CDR3 is TGTGCCAGCAGTTACTCCAGGGATCGTGGCTACACCTTC. The genes are TRBV6-5 and TRBJ1-2; TRBD1 might be the D (5 bases). The CDR3 totals 13 residues. V lost 0 bases and J 7 bases, leaving 9 bases between the germline ends. The V gene's germline CDR1 is MNHEY and CDR2 SVGAGI.